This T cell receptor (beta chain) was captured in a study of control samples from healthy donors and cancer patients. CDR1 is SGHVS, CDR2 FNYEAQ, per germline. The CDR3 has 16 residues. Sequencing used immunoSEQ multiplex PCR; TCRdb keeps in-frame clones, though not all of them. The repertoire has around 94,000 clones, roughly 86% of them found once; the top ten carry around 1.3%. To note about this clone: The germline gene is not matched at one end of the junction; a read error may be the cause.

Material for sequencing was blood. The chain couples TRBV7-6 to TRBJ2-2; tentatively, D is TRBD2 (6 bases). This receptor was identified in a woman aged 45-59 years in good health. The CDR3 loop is CASSLDGGSVHRGAVF. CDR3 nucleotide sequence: TGTGCCAGCAGCTTAGACGGAGGGAGTGTGCACCGGGGAGCTGTTTTT.